This T cell receptor (beta chain) was sequenced for a study of technical replicates of blood from a few donors. The assay was immunoSEQ multiplex PCR, and TCRdb's table has in-frame clones only and misses some. The repertoire holds 95,000 or so clones, with 90% to 95% as singletons. The TCR sequence derives from a human donor in good health. The specimen sequenced was T cells isolated from PBMCs.

CDR3 loop: CASSGLALYGYTF. CDR3 DNA sequence: TGCGCCAGCAGTGGATTAGCTCTATATGGCTACACCTTC. The chain uses TRBV10-2 and TRBJ1-2, with no clear D. The CDR3 is made up of 13 amino acids. V dropped 4 bases and J dropped 5 bases, with 11 bases sitting between them. The germline V gene has CDR1 WSHSY and CDR2 SAAADI.